Given below is one T cell receptor (beta chain) in context. Trimming removed 2 bases at V and 5 bases at J, with 22 bases between. CDR1 SGHDT and CDR2 YYEEEE come from the germline V gene. This CDR3 contains 18 residues. These data come from a study of blood T cell repertoires in COVID-19. On the study more broadly: Both acute and convalescent COVID-19 samples were obtained from the United States, Italy and Spain. Nucleic acid was either cDNA or gDNA, and it came from T cells, B-cell-depleted T cells, or PBMCs.

Methods used by the authors: Estimated nucleated cell counts came from reference gene primer amplification. TCRdb's copy holds only in-frame clones and misses some; the assay was immunoSEQ multiplex PCR. The V and J calls and clone size were taken over from that table, and D and trimming were inferred from the DNA. The data contain 120,000 to 150,000 clones, about four fifths of them singletons. This sequence joins TRBV5-6 and TRBJ2-2; tentatively, D is TRBD2 (5 bases). The receptor's source is a human donor with acute or convalescent COVID-19. The donor label of this sample is uncertain. What was sequenced was peripheral blood. CDR3 region: CASSFSPRTHTWTGELFF. Here the CDR3 DNA reads TGTGCCAGCAGCTTCTCCCCCCGGACTCACACGTGGACCGGGGAGCTGTTTTTT.